This T cell receptor beta chain was identified in a study of CD4 and CD8 cells across lung adenocarcinoma regions. TCRdb used MiXCR to reprocess the PCR reads, holding one entry per CDR3 protein. This table holds 20,000 to 25,000 distinct CDR3 sequences, more than 45% found once. The patients had localized lung adenocarcinoma, a non-small cell subtype. This clonotype showed up just a few times. The V and J ends lost 6 bases and 1 base respectively, with 15 bases between them. Germline V gene lookup returns CDR1 SEHNR and CDR2 FQNEAQ (reference sequence). The CDR3 length is 16 residues. The rearrangement links TRBV7-9 to TRBJ2-2; D tentatively reads TRBD1 or TRBD2 (5 bases each). Specimen: CD4+ T cells from the center of a lung tumor. The TCR originated in a male donor with lung adenocarcinoma. The CD4 and CD8 labels of this study may be unreliable. CDR3 nucleotides: TGTGCCAGCAGTAATCCTCCGGGACGGAACACCGGGGAGCTGTTTTTT. This gives the protein CASSNPPGRNTGELFF. The full variable domain, in which reference TRBV7-9 and TRBJ2-2 provide the parts outside the CDR3, is DTGVSQNPRHKITKRGQNVTFRCDPISEHNRLYWYRQTLGQGPEFLTYFQNEAQLEKSRLLSDRFSAERPKGSFSTLEIQRTEQGDSAMYLCASSNPPGRNTGELFFGEGSRLTVL.